The T cell receptor beta chain described here comes from a study of identical twins. Whole-study findings and limits: Potential partial confounding of zero-insertion analyses by invariant MAIT and iNKT cells was noted. The study found excess low generation probability among twin-shared out-of-frame alpha sequences. Findings depended on cross-sectional statistics rather than tracking the same donors.

This clonotype occurred many times. Its antigen is not identified. CDR3 length equals 13 residues. The ends were cut back, 6 bases at V and 0 bases at J, with 9 bases in the middle. CDR1 and CDR2 (germline): SGHTA, FQGNSA. It was template switching that added a universal primer site, and there were unique molecular identifiers on the cDNA. TCRdb reprocessed the 5' RACE reads with MiXCR, giving one entry per CDR3 protein. The sample consists of around 510,000 distinct CDR3 sequences, approximately 14% of them appearing once. This sample also belongs to another study, concerning yellow fever vaccine responses in identical twins.

Sequences were obtained from CD4+ T cells sorted from blood. This TCR was sampled from a woman aged 18-30 years in good health. This chain connects TRBV7-2 to TRBJ2-7; no clear D gene. The CDR3 region has the DNA TGTGCCAGCAGGGTTTTTAGCTCCTACGAGCAGTACTTC. The encoded protein is CASRVFSSYEQYF.